The 24 T cell receptor beta chains listed next were all sequenced from one sample in a study of T cells in Graves' hyperthyroidism and ophthalmopathy. RNA transcripts yielded amplified TCR beta CDR3 regions. HTBI primers drove first-round RT-PCR of the TCR CDR3. TCRdb re-derived calls from the multiplex PCR reads in MiXCR, one entry per CDR3 protein. The repertoire holds about 610,000 distinct CDR3 sequences, under 60% seen once, with about 8.3% in the top ten. The material sequenced was peripheral blood or thyroid tissue (not recorded which). These receptors all come from a woman younger than 30 with Graves' hyperthyroidism.

As regards this clonotype: The conserved phenylalanine or tryptophan normally closing the CDR3 is absent here, so this likely arose from a read error. The DNA is left out, because the CDR3 cannot be placed on it with certainty; the CDR3 is given as TCRdb lists it. The V gene is TRBV7-9, the J gene TRBJ2-2. The V gene's germline CDR1 is SEHNR and CDR2 FQNEAQ (reference sequence). The CDR3 is 14 amino acids in total, end residues counted. The CDR3 is CASSKMANTGELCA.

This rearrangement joins TRBV3-1 to TRBJ2-2; perhaps TRBD2 as D (6 bases). CDR1 LGHDT and CDR2 YNNKEL come from the germline V gene (reference sequence). There are 16 residues in the CDR3. Trimming shortened V by 3 bases and J by 6 bases, and 17 bases separated the two germline ends. The CDR3 sequence is CASSQVVGGRAGELFF. For the CDR3, the DNA is TGTGCCAGCAGCCAGGTTGTGGGAGGTAGGGCCGGGGAGCTGTTTTTT.

This clonotype was counted at least ten times. The rearrangement links TRBV10-3 to TRBJ1-1, with TRBD1 matching over 9 bases. The germline V gene has CDR1 ENHRY and CDR2 SYGVKD. The CDR3 contains 15 residues. V trimming: 6 bases; J trimming: 0 bases; junction bases outside the gene matches: 5. The CDR3 DNA reads TGTGCCATCAGCTGGACAGGGGCCTTGAACACTGAAGCTTTCTTT. Translation: CAISWTGALNTEAFF.

J is TRBJ1-5 and V is TRBV12-3 or TRBV12-4; weak D call: TRBD1 (6 bases). This CDR3 contains 15 residues. V was clipped by 3 bases and J by 5 bases, with 14 bases between them. The CDR3 bases are TGTGCCAGCAGTTTGAGGCAGGGGCGGGATCAGCCCCAGCATTTT. It codes for CASSLRQGRDQPQHF.

Many counts were recorded for this clonotype. The chain employs TRBV29-1 and TRBJ2-3, with 10 bases lining up with TRBD2. V shed 5 bases, J shed 2 bases, and the junction held 1 base outside the gene matches. CDR1 is SQVTM and CDR2 is ANQGSEA in the germline V gene. This CDR3 is built from 13 residues. CDR3 sequence reads: CSVSGRVTDTQYF. The CDR3 DNA sequence: TGCAGCGTTAGCGGGAGGGTCACAGATACGCAGTATTTT.

At least ten counts were recorded for this clonotype. V is TRBV7-9 and J is TRBJ2-7, with 15 bases matching TRBD2. This CDR3 region has 18 residues. Germline-derived CDR1 and CDR2 are SEHNR and FQNEAQ (reference sequence). With 7 bases clipped from V and 6 bases from J, the junction kept 16 bases outside the gene matches. This chain's CDR3 is CASTPRTSGRDPIGEQYF. In DNA form, the CDR3 reads TGTGCCAGCACCCCACGGACTAGCGGGAGGGATCCAATAGGCGAGCAGTACTTC.

This clonotype was counted at least ten times. The V and J genes are TRBV7-9 and TRBJ1-3; tentative D call: TRBD1 (6 bases). Germline V gene lookup returns CDR1 SEHNR and CDR2 FQNEAQ (reference sequence). The CDR3 runs 15 residues. Trimming shortened V by 0 bases and J by 4 bases, and 10 bases separated the two germline ends. The CDR3 DNA reads TGTGCCAGCAGCTTAGCGAGGGGGGACGGAAACACCATATATTTT. This codes for CASSLARGDGNTIYF.

The chain is built from TRBV20-1 and TRBJ2-5; 13 nucleotides align to TRBD2. Germline CDR1 reads DFQATT; CDR2 reads SNEGSKA (reference sequence). V shed 6 bases and J 5 bases; nucleotides not matched to a gene: 6. The CDR3 has 14 residues. For the CDR3, the DNA is TGCAGTGCAACTAGCGGGAGGGGGGGGGAGACCCAGTACTTC. Translating it yields CSATSGRGGETQYF.

This clonotype showed up many times. The rearrangement joins TRBV24-1 to TRBJ2-7; TRBD1 agrees at 7 bases. CDR3 length equals 14 residues. V lost 3 bases, J lost 5 bases, and 6 bases stayed unmatched. Per germline, CDR1 KGHDR and CDR2 SFDVKD. The CDR3 coding sequence is TGTGCCACCAGTGATGAGACAGGGTCCAACGAGCAGTACTTC. Its translation: CATSDETGSNEQYF.

A remark on this clonotype: A much larger clone sits a single nucleotide away, making a read error possible. Here the CDR3 reads CASRPGTSGFCEQYF. The CDR3 nucleotides read TGTGCCAGTAGGCCCGGGACTAGCGGGTTCTGCGAGCAGTACTTC. The V call is TRBV19, the J call TRBJ2-7; TRBD2 matches 12 bases. Germline V CDR1 and CDR2: LNHDA, SQIVND (reference sequence). Trimming cost V 6 bases and J 6 bases; bases outside gene matches: 9. This CDR3 region has 15 residues. Looking up the rest from reference TRBV19 and TRBJ2-7 gives the full variable domain: DGGITQSPKYLFRKEGQNVTLSCEQNLNHDAMYWYRQDPGQGLRLIYYSQIVNDFQKGDIAEGYSVSREKKESFPLTVTSAQKNPTAFYLCASRPGTSGFCEQYFGPGTRLTVT.

The genes are TRBV12-3 or TRBV12-4 and TRBJ2-7, with a weak D call TRBD2 (6 bases). The CDR3 loop spans 13 amino acids. V was cut by 5 bases and J by 6 bases, with 14 bases left in between. In nucleotides, the CDR3 is TGTGCCAGCAGTGGCCGGGAGAAGGGCGAGCAGTACTTC. This encodes CASSGREKGEQYF.

The rearrangement uses TRBV7-9 and TRBJ1-1; TRBD1 might be the D (6 bases). V was trimmed by 0 bases and J by 4 bases, leaving 12 bases between them. The CDR3 is made up of 15 amino acids. Germline V lookup: CDR1 SEHNR, CDR2 FQNEAQ (reference sequence). The CDR3 sequence is CASSLASGAITEAFF. The CDR3 coding sequence is TGTGCCAGCAGCTTAGCTTCAGGGGCAATCACTGAAGCTTTCTTT. Looking up the rest from reference TRBV7-9 and TRBJ1-1 gives the full variable domain: DTGVSQNPRHKITKRGQNVTFRCDPISEHNRLYWYRQTLGQGPEFLTYFQNEAQLEKSRLLSDRFSAERPKGSFSTLEIQRTEQGDSAMYLCASSLASGAITEAFFGQGTRLTVV.

The J gene is TRBJ2-5, the V gene TRBV7-6, with TRBD1 matching over 7 bases. Trimming at V came to 4 bases and at J to 10 bases, leaving 3 bases not matched to a gene. CDR1 and CDR2 from the germline V gene are SGHVS and FNYEAQ. The CDR3 totals 11 residues. In DNA form, the CDR3 reads TGTGCCAGCAGCTCCCCAGGGGGCCAGTACTTC. Protein: CASSSPGGQYF.

This clonotype was detected once. V gene TRBV24-1 combines with J gene TRBJ1-5; 8 bases are a match to TRBD1. The CDR3 is made up of 19 amino acids. From germline, CDR1 is KGHDR and CDR2 SFDVKD. With 1 base clipped from V and 2 bases from J, the junction kept 12 bases outside the gene matches. The CDR3 coding sequence is TGTGCCACCAGTGATTTAGGGGGACAGGTCCCGATCCGCAATCAGCCCCAGCATTTT. Amino acids: CATSDLGGQVPIRNQPQHF.

The chain recombines TRBV7-2 with TRBJ2-5; no firm D call. CDR1 and CDR2 (germline): SGHTA, FQGNSA. The ends were cut back, 8 bases at V and 5 bases at J, with 12 bases in the middle. The CDR3 covers 12 residues. CDR3 in amino acids: CASLGALETQYF. DNA of the CDR3: TGTGCCAGCTTAGGCGCGTTGGAGACCCAGTACTTC.

This chain joins TRBV20-1 and TRBJ1-4, with D maybe TRBD1 (5 bases). Germline values: CDR1 DFQATT, CDR2 SNEGSKA (reference sequence). Deletions cut 3 bases from V and 10 bases from J, with 12 bases between. This CDR3 has 12 amino acids. CDR3 sequence reads: CSARDTRPKLFF. CDR3 nucleotides: TGCAGTGCTAGGGACACGAGACCAAAACTGTTTTTT.

This clonotype has ten or more counts. This sequence joins TRBV7-9 and TRBJ1-3; D is unclear. Trimming shortened V by 7 bases and J by 4 bases, and 11 bases separated the two germline ends. CDR1 is SEHNR and CDR2 is FQNEAQ in the germline V gene (reference sequence). CDR3 size: 13 residues. The CDR3 DNA sequence: TGTGCCAGCATGTCCCGAGAAGGAAACACCATATATTTT. This sequence encodes CASMSREGNTIYF.

This clonotype was observed many times. This rearrangement joins TRBV9 to TRBJ1-3; the D is unclear. Germline V gene data show CDR1 as SGDLS and CDR2 as YYNGEE. CDR3 length: 16 amino acids. Between the trimmed V and J ends, which lost 3 bases and 5 bases, there was a span of 18 bases. The CDR3, as DNA: TGTGCCAGCAGCGAAGGAGGAGGGAATCTGAGAAACACCATATATTTT. This sequence encodes CASSEGGGNLRNTIYF.

This clonotype has at least ten counts. The V call is TRBV7-9, the J call TRBJ2-7; no clear D gene. Germline CDR1 and CDR2: SEHNR and FQNEAQ (reference sequence). The V end was cut by 3 bases, the J end by 5 bases, with 8 bases between. CDR3 length: 12 amino acids. The CDR3 DNA reads TGTGCCAGCAGCTTGGTGGGGAACGAGCAGTACTTC. Its protein is CASSLVGNEQYF.

V gene TRBV6-1 combines with J gene TRBJ2-1, with 9 bases that match TRBD2. CDR1 is MNHNS, CDR2 SASEGT, per germline. Germline trimming cut 4 bases from V and 2 bases from J; bases unmatched to any gene: 3. The CDR3 runs 15 residues. CDR3 coding DNA: TGTGCCAGCAGTGGGCTAGCGGGGACCTACAATGAGCAGTTCTTC. Translation gives CASSGLAGTYNEQFF.

Ten or more counts support this clonotype. This chain uses TRBV19 with TRBJ1-2; possibly TRBD1 for D (5 bases). Germline V gene data show CDR1 as LNHDA and CDR2 as SQIVND (reference sequence). The V end lost 5 bases, the J end lost 5 bases, and 12 bases lay between the germline ends. The CDR3 has 13 amino acids. The CDR3 reads CASSPRQGYGYTF. The CDR3 DNA sequence: TGTGCCAGTAGTCCCCGGCAGGGTTATGGCTACACCTTC.

The genes are TRBV7-2 and TRBJ1-1; 9 nucleotides align to TRBD1. This CDR3 contains 16 residues. V trimming: 7 bases; J trimming: 0 bases; junction bases outside the gene matches: 9. CDR1 and CDR2 from the germline V gene are SGHTA and FQGNSA. The CDR3 reads CASTSGQGLLNTEAFF. In DNA, the CDR3 is TGTGCCAGCACCTCGGGACAGGGCCTTTTGAACACTGAAGCTTTCTTT.

This clonotype was counted many times. This chain uses TRBV7-3 with TRBJ2-7; a weak D match, TRBD2 (5 bases). Germline-derived CDR1 and CDR2 are SGHTA and FQGTGA. Trimming removed 1 base at V and 5 bases at J, with 9 bases between. This CDR3 spans 13 amino acids. The CDR3 reads CASSLRPGDEQYF. The CDR3 nucleotides read TGTGCCAGCAGCTTAAGGCCCGGGGACGAGCAGTACTTC.

This clonotype was counted at least ten times. The rearrangement joins TRBV10-3 to TRBJ1-2, with D maybe TRBD1 (5 bases). This CDR3 region has 13 residues. V dropped 4 bases and J dropped 8 bases, with 14 bases sitting between them. The V gene's germline CDR1 is ENHRY and CDR2 SYGVKD. The CDR3 loop is CAISGGRARGYTF. In DNA, the CDR3 is TGTGCCATCAGTGGGGGACGGGCGAGGGGCTACACCTTC.